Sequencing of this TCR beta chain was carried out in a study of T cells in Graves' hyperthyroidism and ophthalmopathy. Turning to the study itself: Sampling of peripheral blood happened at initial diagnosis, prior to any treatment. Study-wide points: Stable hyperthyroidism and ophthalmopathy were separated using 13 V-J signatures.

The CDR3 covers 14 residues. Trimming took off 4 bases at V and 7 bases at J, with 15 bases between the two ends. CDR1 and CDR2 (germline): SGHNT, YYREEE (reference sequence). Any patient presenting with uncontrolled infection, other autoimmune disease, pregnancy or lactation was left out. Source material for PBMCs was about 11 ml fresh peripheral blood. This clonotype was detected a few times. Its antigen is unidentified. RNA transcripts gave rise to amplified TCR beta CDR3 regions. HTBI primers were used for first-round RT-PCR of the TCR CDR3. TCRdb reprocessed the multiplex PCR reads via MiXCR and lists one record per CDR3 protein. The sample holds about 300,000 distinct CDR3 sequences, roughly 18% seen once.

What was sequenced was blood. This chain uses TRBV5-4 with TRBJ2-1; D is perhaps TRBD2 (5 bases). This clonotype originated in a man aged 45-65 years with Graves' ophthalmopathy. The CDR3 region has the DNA TGTGCCAGCAGCCCCCGGAGAACGGGAAATGAGCAGTTCTTC. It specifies CASSPRRTGNEQFF. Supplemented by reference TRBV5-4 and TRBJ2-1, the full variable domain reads ETGVTQSPTHLIKTRGQQVTLRCSSQSGHNTVSWYQQALGQGPQFIFQYYREEENGRGNFPPRFSGLQFPNYSSELNVNALELDDSALYLCASSPRRTGNEQFFGPGTRLTVL.